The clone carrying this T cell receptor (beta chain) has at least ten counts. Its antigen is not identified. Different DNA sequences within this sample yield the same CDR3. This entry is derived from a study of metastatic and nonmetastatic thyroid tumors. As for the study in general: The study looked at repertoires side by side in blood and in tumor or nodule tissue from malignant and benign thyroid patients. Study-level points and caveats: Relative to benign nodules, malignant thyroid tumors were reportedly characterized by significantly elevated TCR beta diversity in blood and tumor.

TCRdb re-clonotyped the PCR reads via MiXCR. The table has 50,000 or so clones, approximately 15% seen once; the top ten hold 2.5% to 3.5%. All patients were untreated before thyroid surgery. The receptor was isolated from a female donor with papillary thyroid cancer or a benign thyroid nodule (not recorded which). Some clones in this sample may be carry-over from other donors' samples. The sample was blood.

CDR3 amino acids: CASSSYTGRAQYF. The CDR3 DNA reads as TGTGCCAGCAGCTCTTACACAGGGAGAGCTCAGTACTTC. The chain recombines TRBV28 with TRBJ2-7; TRBD1 might be the D (6 bases). The germline gives CDR1 MDHEN, CDR2 SYDVKM. The length of the CDR3 is 13 residues. The V end was cut by 6 bases, the J end by 10 bases, with 19 bases between.